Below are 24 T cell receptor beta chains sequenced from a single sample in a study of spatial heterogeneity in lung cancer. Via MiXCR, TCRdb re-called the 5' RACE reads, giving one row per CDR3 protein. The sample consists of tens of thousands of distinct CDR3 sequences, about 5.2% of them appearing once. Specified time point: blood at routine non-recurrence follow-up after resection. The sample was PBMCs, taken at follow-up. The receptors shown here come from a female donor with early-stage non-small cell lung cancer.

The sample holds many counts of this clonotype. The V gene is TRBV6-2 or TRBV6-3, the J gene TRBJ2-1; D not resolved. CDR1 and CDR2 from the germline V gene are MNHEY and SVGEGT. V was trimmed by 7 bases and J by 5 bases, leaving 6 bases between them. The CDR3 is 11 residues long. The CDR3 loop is CASTRDNEQFF. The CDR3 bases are TGTGCCAGCACACGGGACAATGAGCAGTTCTTC.

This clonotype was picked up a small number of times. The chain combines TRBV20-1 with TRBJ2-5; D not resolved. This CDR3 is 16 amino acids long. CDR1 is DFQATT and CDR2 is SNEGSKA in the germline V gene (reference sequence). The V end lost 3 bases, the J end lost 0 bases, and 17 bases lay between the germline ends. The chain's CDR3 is CSASHSGGLYQETQYF. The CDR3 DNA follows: TGCAGTGCTAGCCATTCGGGCGGTTTGTACCAAGAGACCCAGTACTTC.

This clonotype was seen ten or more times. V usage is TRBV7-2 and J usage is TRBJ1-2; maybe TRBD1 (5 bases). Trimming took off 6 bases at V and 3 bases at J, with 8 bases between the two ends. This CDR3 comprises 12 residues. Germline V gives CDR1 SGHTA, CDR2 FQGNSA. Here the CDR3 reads CASREGHYGYTF. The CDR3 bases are TGTGCCAGCAGGGAGGGACACTATGGCTACACCTTC.

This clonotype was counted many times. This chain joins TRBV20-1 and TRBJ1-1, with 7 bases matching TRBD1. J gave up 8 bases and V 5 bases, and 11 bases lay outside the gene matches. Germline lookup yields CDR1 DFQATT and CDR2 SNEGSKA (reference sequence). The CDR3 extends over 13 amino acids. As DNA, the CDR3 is TGCAGTGCTGAAACCGGGACAGCTGCGGAAGCTTTCTTT. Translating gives CSAETGTAAEAFF.

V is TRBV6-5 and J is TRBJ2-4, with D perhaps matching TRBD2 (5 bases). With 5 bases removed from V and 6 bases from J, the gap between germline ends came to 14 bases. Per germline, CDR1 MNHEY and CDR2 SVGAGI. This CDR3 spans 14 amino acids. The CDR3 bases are TGTGCCAGCAGTCCCGGGGTCATCGGAAACATTCAGTACTTC. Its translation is CASSPGVIGNIQYF.

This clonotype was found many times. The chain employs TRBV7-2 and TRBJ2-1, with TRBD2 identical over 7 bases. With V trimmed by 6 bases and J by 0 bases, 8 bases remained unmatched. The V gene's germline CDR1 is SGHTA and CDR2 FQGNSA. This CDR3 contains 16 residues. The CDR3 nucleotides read TGTGCCAGCAGTGCGGGCGGGGGTATCTCCTACAATGAGCAGTTCTTC. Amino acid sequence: CASSAGGGISYNEQFF.

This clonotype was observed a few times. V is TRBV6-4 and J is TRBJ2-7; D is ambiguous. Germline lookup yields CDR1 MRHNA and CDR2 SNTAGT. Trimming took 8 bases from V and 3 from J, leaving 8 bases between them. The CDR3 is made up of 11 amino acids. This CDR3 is CASWGYYEQYF. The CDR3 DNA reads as TGTGCCAGCTGGGGATACTACGAGCAGTACTTC.

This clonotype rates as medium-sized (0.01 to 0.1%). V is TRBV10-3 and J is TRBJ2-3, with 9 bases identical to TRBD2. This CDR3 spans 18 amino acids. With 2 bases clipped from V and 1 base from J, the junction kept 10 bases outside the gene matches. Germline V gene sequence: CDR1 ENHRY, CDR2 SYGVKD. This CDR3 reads CAISESGGTQPGTDTQYF. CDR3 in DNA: TGTGCCATCAGTGAGAGCGGGGGGACCCAGCCGGGCACAGATACGCAGTATTTT.

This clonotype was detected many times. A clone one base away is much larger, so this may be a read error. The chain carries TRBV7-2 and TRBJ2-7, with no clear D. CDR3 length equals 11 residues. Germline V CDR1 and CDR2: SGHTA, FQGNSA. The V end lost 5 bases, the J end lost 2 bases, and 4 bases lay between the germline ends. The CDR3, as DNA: TGTGCCAGCAGCCCAGCCTACGAGCAGTACTTC. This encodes CASSPAYEQYF.

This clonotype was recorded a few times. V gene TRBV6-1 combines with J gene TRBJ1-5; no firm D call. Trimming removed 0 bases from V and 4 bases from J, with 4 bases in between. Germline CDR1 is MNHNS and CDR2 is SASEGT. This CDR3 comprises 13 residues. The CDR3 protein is CASSEARNQPQHF. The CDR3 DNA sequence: TGTGCCAGCAGTGAAGCCCGTAATCAGCCCCAGCATTTT.

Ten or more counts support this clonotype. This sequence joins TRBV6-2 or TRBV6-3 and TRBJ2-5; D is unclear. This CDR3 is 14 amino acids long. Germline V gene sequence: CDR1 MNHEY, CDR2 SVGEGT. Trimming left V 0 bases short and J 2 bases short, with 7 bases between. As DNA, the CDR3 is TGTGCCAGCAGTTACTCATCCTCACAAGAGACCCAGTACTTC. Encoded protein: CASSYSSSQETQYF.

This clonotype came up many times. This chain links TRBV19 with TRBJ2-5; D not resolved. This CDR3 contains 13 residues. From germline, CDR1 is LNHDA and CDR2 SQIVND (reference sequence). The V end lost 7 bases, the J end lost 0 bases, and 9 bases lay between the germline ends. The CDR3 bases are TGTGCCAGTACCAAGGCCGACCAAGAGACCCAGTACTTC. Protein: CASTKADQETQYF.

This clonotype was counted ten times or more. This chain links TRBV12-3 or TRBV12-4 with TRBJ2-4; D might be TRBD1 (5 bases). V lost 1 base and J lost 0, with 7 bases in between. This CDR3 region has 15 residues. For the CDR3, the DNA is TGTGCCAGCAGTTTAGAGGGGCTAGCCAAAAACATTCAGTACTTC. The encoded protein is CASSLEGLAKNIQYF.

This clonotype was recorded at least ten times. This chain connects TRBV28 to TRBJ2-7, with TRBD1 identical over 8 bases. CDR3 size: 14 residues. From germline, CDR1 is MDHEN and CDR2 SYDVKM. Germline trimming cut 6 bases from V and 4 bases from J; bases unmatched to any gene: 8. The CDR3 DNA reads TGTGCCAGCAGCGGCACAGGGGGGTATTACGAGCAGTACTTC. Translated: CASSGTGGYYEQYF.

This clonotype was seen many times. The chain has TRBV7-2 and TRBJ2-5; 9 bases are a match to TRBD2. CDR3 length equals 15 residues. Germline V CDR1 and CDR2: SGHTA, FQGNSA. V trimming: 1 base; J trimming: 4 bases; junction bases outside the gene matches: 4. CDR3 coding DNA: TGTGCCAGCAGCTTAGGCGGGAGGGGCGGAGAGACCCAGTACTTC. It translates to CASSLGGRGGETQYF.

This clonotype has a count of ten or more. The CDR3 DNA is TGTGCCAGCAGCGTTCGCAGGGGTGGGGTCACAGATACGCAGTATTTT. It specifies CASSVRRGGVTDTQYF. This chain uses TRBV9 with TRBJ2-3; D perhaps matches TRBD1 (6 bases). The germline V and J ends were trimmed by 2 bases and 2 bases, with 15 bases remaining between them. The CDR3 covers 16 residues. Germline V CDR1 and CDR2: SGDLS, YYNGEE.

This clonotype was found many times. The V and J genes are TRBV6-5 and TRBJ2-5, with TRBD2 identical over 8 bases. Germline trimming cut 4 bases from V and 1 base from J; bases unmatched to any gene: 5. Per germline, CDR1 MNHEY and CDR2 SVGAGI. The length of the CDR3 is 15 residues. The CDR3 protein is CASSWERGPQETQYF. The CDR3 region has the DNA TGTGCCAGCAGTTGGGAGCGGGGGCCCCAAGAGACCCAGTACTTC.

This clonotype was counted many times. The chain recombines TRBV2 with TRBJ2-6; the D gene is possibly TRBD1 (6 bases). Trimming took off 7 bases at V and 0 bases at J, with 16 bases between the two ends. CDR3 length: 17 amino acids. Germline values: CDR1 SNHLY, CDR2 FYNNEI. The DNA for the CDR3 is TGTGCCAGCACCCGCGGACAGTTTAGCTCTGGGGCCAACGTCCTGACTTTC. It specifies CASTRGQFSSGANVLTF. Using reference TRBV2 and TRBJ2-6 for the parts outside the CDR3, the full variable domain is EPEVTQTPSHQVTQMGQEVILRCVPISNHLYFYWYRQILGQKVEFLVSFYNNEISEKSEIFDDQFSVERPDGSNFTLKIRSTKLEDSAMYFCASTRGQFSSGANVLTFGAGSRLTVL.

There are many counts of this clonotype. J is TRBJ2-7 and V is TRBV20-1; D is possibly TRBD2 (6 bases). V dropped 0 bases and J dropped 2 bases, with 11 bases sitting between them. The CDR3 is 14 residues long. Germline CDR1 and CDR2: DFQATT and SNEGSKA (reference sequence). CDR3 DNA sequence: TGCAGTGCTAGAGATGCGCGGGGAACCTACGAGCAGTACTTC. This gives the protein CSARDARGTYEQYF.

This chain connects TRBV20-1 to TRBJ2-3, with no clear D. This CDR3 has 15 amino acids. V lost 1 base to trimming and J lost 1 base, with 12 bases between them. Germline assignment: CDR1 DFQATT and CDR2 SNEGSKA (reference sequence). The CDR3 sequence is CSARGIRPRTDTQYF. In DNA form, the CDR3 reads TGCAGTGCTAGAGGGATCCGACCCCGCACAGATACGCAGTATTTT.

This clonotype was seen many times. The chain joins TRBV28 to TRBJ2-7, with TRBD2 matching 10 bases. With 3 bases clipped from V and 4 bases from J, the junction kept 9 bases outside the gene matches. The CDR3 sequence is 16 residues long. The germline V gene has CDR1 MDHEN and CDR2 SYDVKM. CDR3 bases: TGTGCCAGCAGTTTCTCTCGGTCTAGCGGGAGTTACGAGCAGTACTTC. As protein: CASSFSRSSGSYEQYF.

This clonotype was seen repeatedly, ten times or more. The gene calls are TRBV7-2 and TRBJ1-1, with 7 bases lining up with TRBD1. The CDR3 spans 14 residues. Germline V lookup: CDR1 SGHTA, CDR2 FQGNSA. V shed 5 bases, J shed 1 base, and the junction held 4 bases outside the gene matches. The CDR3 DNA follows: TGTGCCAGCAGCGCCGGGACAGCGAACACTGAAGCTTTCTTT. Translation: CASSAGTANTEAFF.

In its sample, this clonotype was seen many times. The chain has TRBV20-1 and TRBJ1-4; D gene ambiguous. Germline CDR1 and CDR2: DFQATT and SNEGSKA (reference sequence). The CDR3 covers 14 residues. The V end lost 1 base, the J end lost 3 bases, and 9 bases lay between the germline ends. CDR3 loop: CSARAEAANEKLFF. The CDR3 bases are TGCAGTGCTAGAGCAGAGGCAGCTAATGAAAAACTGTTTTTT.

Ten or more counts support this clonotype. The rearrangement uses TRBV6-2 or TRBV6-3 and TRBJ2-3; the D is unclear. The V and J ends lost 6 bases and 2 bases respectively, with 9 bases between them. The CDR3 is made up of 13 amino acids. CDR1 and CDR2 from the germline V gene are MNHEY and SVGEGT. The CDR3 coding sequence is TGTGCCAGCAGCCAGGCCTACACAGATACGCAGTATTTT. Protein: CASSQAYTDTQYF.